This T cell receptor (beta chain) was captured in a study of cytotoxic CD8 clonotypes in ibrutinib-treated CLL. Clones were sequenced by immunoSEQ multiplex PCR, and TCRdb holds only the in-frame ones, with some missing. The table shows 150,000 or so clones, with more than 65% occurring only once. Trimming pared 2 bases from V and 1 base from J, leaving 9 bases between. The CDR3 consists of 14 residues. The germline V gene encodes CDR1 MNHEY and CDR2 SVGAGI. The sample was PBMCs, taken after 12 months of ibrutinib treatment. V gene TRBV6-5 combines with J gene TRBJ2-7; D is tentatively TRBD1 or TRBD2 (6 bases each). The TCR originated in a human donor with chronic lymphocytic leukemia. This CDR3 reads CASSYEGGSYEQYF. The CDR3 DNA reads TGTGCCAGCAGTTACGAGGGGGGTTCCTACGAGCAGTACTTC.